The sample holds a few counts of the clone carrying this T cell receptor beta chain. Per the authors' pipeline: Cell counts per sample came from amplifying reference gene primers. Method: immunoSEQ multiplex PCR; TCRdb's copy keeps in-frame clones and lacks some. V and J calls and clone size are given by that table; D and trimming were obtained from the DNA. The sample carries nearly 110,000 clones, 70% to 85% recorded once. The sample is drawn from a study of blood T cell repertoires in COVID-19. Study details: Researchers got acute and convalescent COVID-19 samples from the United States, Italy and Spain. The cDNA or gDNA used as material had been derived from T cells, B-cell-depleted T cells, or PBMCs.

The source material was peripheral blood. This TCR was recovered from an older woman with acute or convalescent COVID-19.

Here the CDR3 DNA reads TGTGCCAGCAGCCAGAGCCCGGGGGTCACTGAAGCTTTCTTT. Translated: CASSQSPGVTEAFF. The genes are TRBV3-1 (or the pseudogene TRBV3-2) and TRBJ1-1; tentatively, D is TRBD1 (5 bases). CDR1 and CDR2 (germline): LGHDT, YNNKEL (reference sequence). The CDR3 is made up of 14 amino acids. V lost 3 bases, J lost 4 bases, and 12 bases lay in between.